One sample yielded the 14 T cell receptor beta chains listed below, sequenced in a study of blood T cells in healthy people across ages. A second PCR of about 6 to 11 cycles used a sample-barcoded 5' primer and a J-beta primer mix. Each CDR3 protein gets one entry after TCRdb re-called the 5' RACE reads with MiXCR. The sample comprises about 1,500,000 distinct CDR3 sequences, 35% to 45% of which are singletons, and under 8% rests with the top ten. Sequencing input: blood. These receptors were obtained from a woman aged 18-30 years in good health.

This clonotype has a handful of counts. V is TRBV12-3 or TRBV12-4 and J is TRBJ1-2; unclear D gene. The CDR3 totals 12 residues. V was clipped by 1 base and J by 6 bases, with 6 bases between them. The CDR3 here is CASSLGLDGYTF. In DNA, the CDR3 is TGTGCCAGCAGTTTAGGCTTGGATGGCTACACCTTC.

CDR3 in amino acids: CASSLGTTGGEGNQPQHF. The DNA for the CDR3 is TGTGCCAGCAGCTTAGGAACTACAGGGGGCGAGGGCAATCAGCCCCAGCATTTT. The rearrangement links TRBV13 to TRBJ1-5; 9 bases line up with TRBD1. Germline loops: CDR1 PRHDT, CDR2 FYEKMQ (reference sequence). The CDR3 contains 18 residues. The ends lost 0 bases at V and 2 bases at J; junction bases unmatched: 8.

The chain couples TRBV10-3 to TRBJ2-7; 14 bases map to TRBD2. The germline V gene encodes CDR1 ENHRY and CDR2 SYGVKD. V lost 6 bases, J lost 0 bases, and 10 bases stayed unmatched. This CDR3 is built from 18 residues. CDR3 in amino acids: CAIRGGTSGRRVSYEQYF. Written as DNA, the CDR3 is TGTGCCATCAGGGGGGGGACTAGCGGGAGACGGGTCTCCTACGAGCAGTACTTC.

This clonotype was detected ten times or more. This rearrangement joins TRBV4-1 to TRBJ2-3; 13 nucleotides match TRBD2. Looked up from germline, CDR1 is MGHRA and CDR2 is YSYEKL. CDR3 length: 16 amino acids. Losses at the gene ends were 3 bases for V and 5 bases for J; bases not matched to a gene: 5. CDR3 bases: TGCGCCAGCAGCCAGGAAGGACTAGCGGGGGAAGATACGCAGTATTTT. Its protein is CASSQEGLAGEDTQYF.

This clonotype was counted only a few times. The chain joins TRBV30 to TRBJ1-2; 7 bases map to TRBD1. This CDR3 region has 13 residues. J lost 8 bases, V lost 0 bases, and 6 bases had no gene match. The germline gives CDR1 GTSNPN, CDR2 SVGIG (reference sequence). CDR3 DNA sequence: TGTGCCTGGAGTGTAGGGGACAGTCGCGGCTACACCTTC. Protein sequence: CAWSVGDSRGYTF.

This clonotype was seen a handful of times. The chain is built from TRBV6-6 and TRBJ1-2; D is uncertain. Trimming took off 2 bases at V and 4 bases at J, with 14 bases between the two ends. There are 15 residues in the CDR3. Germline V lookup: CDR1 MNHNY, CDR2 SVGAGI (reference sequence). The CDR3 here is CASSYGGSESYGYTF. Written as DNA, the CDR3 is TGTGCCAGCAGTTACGGTGGGTCAGAGAGCTATGGCTACACCTTC.

This sequence joins TRBV12-5 and TRBJ2-1; D is possibly TRBD1 (5 bases). CDR3 length: 16 residues. V lost 0 bases and J lost 7, with 16 bases in between. CDR1 is LGHNT and CDR2 is FRNRAP in the germline V gene. As DNA, the CDR3 is TGTGCTAGTGGTTTGGTACTTGGGGCTAGGGGTAATGAGCAGTTCTTC. Its translation is CASGLVLGARGNEQFF.

The chain is built from TRBV5-1 and TRBJ2-5, with D perhaps matching TRBD1 (7 bases). The J call is in doubt because the DNA end fits TRBJ2-7 better. In germline, CDR1 is SGHRS, CDR2 YFSETQ. The CDR3 spans 14 residues. The CDR3 spells CATSGGGSRDEQYF. DNA of the CDR3: TGCGCCACCTCTGGAGGGGGCTCCCGAGACGAGCAGTACTTC.

This clonotype was recorded a few times. The V gene is TRBV10-3, the J gene TRBJ1-5; TRBD1 agrees at 9 bases. Germline V gene sequence: CDR1 ENHRY, CDR2 SYGVKD. Losses at the gene ends were 2 bases for V and 2 bases for J; bases not matched to a gene: 4. The CDR3 totals 16 residues. The CDR3 sequence: CAISETGQGRNQPQHF. CDR3 in DNA: TGTGCCATCAGTGAGACCGGACAGGGGCGCAATCAGCCCCAGCATTTT.

The rearrangement uses TRBV10-3 and TRBJ1-2, with 12 bases aligning to TRBD1. V lost 11 bases, J lost 8 bases, and 12 bases stayed unmatched. Germline lookup yields CDR1 ENHRY and CDR2 SYGVKD. The CDR3 is 14 amino acids. CDR3 DNA sequence: TGTGCCTCCCAGCTGGGACAGGGGGCTGAGGGCTACACCTTC. Translating gives CASQLGQGAEGYTF.

J is TRBJ2-5 and V is TRBV3-1; the match to TRBD2 covers 15 bases. The CDR3 covers 17 residues. The trim removed 2 bases at V and 3 bases at J, leaving 4 bases unmatched. CDR1 and CDR2 from the germline V gene are LGHDT and YNNKEL (reference sequence). CDR3 nucleotide sequence: TGTGCCAGCAGCCAACATTGGACTAGCGGGGGGGAAGAGACCCAGTACTTC. Translating it yields CASSQHWTSGGEETQYF.

The CDR3 sequence is CASSLVRGSYVGELFF. The CDR3, as DNA: TGCGCCAGCAGCTTGGTGAGGGGGAGTTACGTCGGGGAGCTGTTTTTT. The chain couples TRBV5-1 to TRBJ2-2, with a weak D call TRBD1 (6 bases). The CDR3 totals 16 residues. The germline gives CDR1 SGHRS, CDR2 YFSETQ. V lost 0 bases and J 7 bases, leaving 16 bases between the germline ends.

The chain is built from TRBV7-2 and TRBJ2-1; 7 bases agree with TRBD2. V was clipped by 4 bases and J by 7 bases; unmatched bases: 19. There are 18 residues in the CDR3. CDR1 and CDR2 from the germline V gene are SGHTA and FQGNSA. The CDR3 loop reads CASSSWGGPRGRGNEQFF. The CDR3 DNA reads TGTGCCAGCAGCTCCTGGGGGGGTCCCCGGGGCCGGGGGAATGAGCAGTTCTTC.

A few counts support this clonotype. The chain couples TRBV7-9 to TRBJ2-7; 7 bases fit TRBD2. Germline V lookup: CDR1 SEHNR, CDR2 FQNEAQ (reference sequence). The CDR3 sequence is 15 residues long. V lost 1 base, J lost 5 bases, and 8 bases stayed unmatched. Written as DNA, the CDR3 is TGTGCCAGCAGCTTAGGCGGGAGCGGGATCGACGAGCAGTACTTC. Its protein is CASSLGGSGIDEQYF. Together with reference TRBV7-9 and TRBJ2-7, the CDR3 gives the full variable domain: DTGVSQNPRHKITKRGQNVTFRCDPISEHNRLYWYRQTLGQGPEFLTYFQNEAQLEKSRLLSDRFSAERPKGSFSTLEIQRTEQGDSAMYLCASSLGGSGIDEQYFGPGTRLTVT.